These 5 T cell receptor beta chains were sequenced from one sample in a study of cytomegalovirus exposure and HLA in healthy donors. The PCR made use of 60 Vbeta and 13 Jbeta primers. Data came from immunoSEQ multiplex PCR; TCRdb stores just in-frame clones and leaves some out. In the table there are 75,000 to 90,000 clones, approximately 80% of which are singletons. The sample was PBMCs. The receptors stem from a woman in her thirties or forties in good health and CMV-seropositive.

The genes are TRBV4-1 and TRBJ2-1; 9 nucleotides line up with TRBD2. CDR1 MGHRA and CDR2 YSYEKL come from the germline V gene. There are 15 residues in the CDR3. Trimming took 3 bases from V and 6 from J; bases not matched to a gene: 6. The CDR3 spells CASSHRAGGGNEQFF. In DNA form, the CDR3 reads TGCGCCAGCAGCCACCGAGCGGGGGGTGGCAATGAGCAGTTCTTC.

This clone was detected a few times. The CDR3 loop reads CASSLRDRAPGAFF. CDR3 nucleotide sequence: TGTGCCAGCAGCCTCCGGGACAGGGCGCCGGGGGCTTTCTTT. V is TRBV7-2 and J is TRBJ1-1, with TRBD1 matching over 9 bases. The CDR3 contains 14 residues. Germline trimming cut 5 bases from V and 11 bases from J; bases unmatched to any gene: 12. Germline V gives CDR1 SGHTA, CDR2 FQGNSA. The full variable domain, with the rest looked up from reference TRBV7-2 and TRBJ1-1, is GAGVSQSPSNKVTEKGKDVELRCDPISGHTALYWYRQSLGQGLEFLIYFQGNSAPDKSGLPSDRFSAERTGGSVSTLTIQRTQQEDSAVYLCASSLRDRAPGAFFGQGTRLTVV.

This chain uses TRBV6-5 with TRBJ1-6; D remains unclear. V dropped 5 bases and J dropped 5 bases, with 7 bases sitting between them. CDR1 is MNHEY, CDR2 SVGAGI, per germline. CDR3 length equals 13 residues. The CDR3 DNA reads as TGTGCCAGCAGTCCCGGGGATAATTCACCCCTCCACTTT. It specifies CASSPGDNSPLHF.

This clone was counted between two and nine times. The V call is TRBV19, the J call TRBJ2-5, with D possibly being TRBD1 (5 bases). V lost 3 bases, J lost 0 bases, and 8 bases lay in between. CDR3 length equals 14 residues. The germline gives CDR1 LNHDA, CDR2 SQIVND (reference sequence). The DNA for the CDR3 is TGTGCCAGTAGTATGGGGCGCAACCAAGAGACCCAGTACTTC. Translated, it gives CASSMGRNQETQYF.

V usage is TRBV29-1 and J usage is TRBJ1-1; weak D call: TRBD1 (6 bases). Trimming shortened V by 4 bases and J by 0 bases, and 12 bases separated the two germline ends. The CDR3 covers 14 residues. Germline lookup yields CDR1 SQVTM and CDR2 ANQGSEA. CDR3 sequence (DNA): TGCAGCGTTGGCGGGGGCGCGATGAACACTGAAGCTTTCTTT. It is translated as CSVGGGAMNTEAFF.